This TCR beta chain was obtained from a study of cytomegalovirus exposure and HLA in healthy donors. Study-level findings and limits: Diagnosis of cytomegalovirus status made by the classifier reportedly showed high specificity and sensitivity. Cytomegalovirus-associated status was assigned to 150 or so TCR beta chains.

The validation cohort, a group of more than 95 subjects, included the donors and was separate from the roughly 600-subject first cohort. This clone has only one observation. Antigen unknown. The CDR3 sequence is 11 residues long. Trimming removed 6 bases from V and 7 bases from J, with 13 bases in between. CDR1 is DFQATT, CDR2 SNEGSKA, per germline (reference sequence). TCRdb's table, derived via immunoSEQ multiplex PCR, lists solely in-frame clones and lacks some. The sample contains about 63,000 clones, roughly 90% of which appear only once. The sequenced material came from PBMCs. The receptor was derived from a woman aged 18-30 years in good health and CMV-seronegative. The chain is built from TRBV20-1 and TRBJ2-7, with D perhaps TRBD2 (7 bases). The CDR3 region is CSAAGAREQYF. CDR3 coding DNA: TGCAGTGCCGCGGGGGCGAGGGAGCAGTACTTC.